This T cell receptor (beta chain) emerged from a study of cytomegalovirus exposure and HLA in healthy donors (dated by TCRdb to the late 2010s). For the wider study: An earlier analysis of several hundred of the donors reported about 290 Gb of sequence data and 117 million unique TCR beta sequences from about 179 million T cells. An early release that covered around 590 HLA-typed donors contained about 300 gigabases of sequencing data and tens of millions of unique TCR sequences. Of the 300 to 500 genotyped donors, 75% to 85% were placed in the genetic ancestry cluster associated with self-reported Caucasian donors. The study aimed to test whether signatures of past pathogen exposure could be identified by cataloging public T cell receptors. Using immunosequencing, the study profiled T cell repertoires from 500 to 800 subjects and related those repertoires to cytomegalovirus serostatus. In addition to the first cohort of 500 to 850 subjects, a separate validation cohort of under 150 different subjects was used. High-throughput TCR immunosequencing, statistical association of individual TCRs with disease status, and machine learning were combined to predict cytomegalovirus infection status. To study patterns of TCR occurrence, a later analysis re-analyzed previously published TCR beta repertoires from around 660 donors and added high-resolution HLA genotyping. The later analysis used no new phenotypic data to find candidate immune exposures, relying instead on TCR beta sequences and their occurrence across donors. In an earlier analysis of 587 of the donors, high-throughput TCR beta sequencing was used to judge whether each TCR beta V gene segment behaved as functional or pseudogenic. Alongside the repertoire data, information on donor age, sex, ethnicity and CMV serostatus was compiled. A later genetic analysis took genome-wide SNP genotypes for about 55% of the 666 donors and used that subset as a discovery cohort. Every repertoire in the discovery cohort had been generated on one and the same sequencing platform. Class I and class II HLA loci were covered by the typing at four-digit resolution. The number of donors typed differed by locus, with roughly 629-640 for A, B, C, DRB1 and DQB1, roughly 520 for DQA1, 600 to 610 for DPA1, and approximately 470 for DPB1. Because of strong linkage in the cohort, four to six DR-DQ haplotypes were treated as single units for association and clustering. Among several hundred genotyped donors of the cohort, an average of roughly 230,000 unique TCR beta nucleotide sequences was sequenced per donor, of which 15% to 20% were non-productive. On the study overall, not on this receptor specifically: The classifier was reported to diagnose cytomegalovirus status with high specificity and sensitivity in both the original cohort and the validation cohort. A further reported finding was that TCR beta sequences accurately predicted the HLA-A and HLA-B alleles for most subjects in the first cohort. Specific HLA alleles were associated with over 15,000 TCR beta sequences at a false discovery rate of 0.05 in a later analysis. In a later analysis, HLA-associated TCR beta chains were found to be more clonally expanded and to have lower generation probabilities than equally common non-associated chains. A later analysis reported that several top co-occurrence clusters appeared linked to parvovirus B19, influenza, CMV and Epstein-Barr virus. Because some donors lacked HLA typing at each locus, the association tests relied only on the typed subset. The study listed approximately 150 TCR beta chains as associated with cytomegalovirus. Only TCR beta chains were sequenced in this cohort, and the absence of alpha or paired-chain data limited detectable features. It was suggested by the authors that the approach could potentially be generalized to other disease states and immunological phenotypes. The 87-base-pair reads could not distinguish some IMGT-functional V segments, including TRBV6-2 and TRBV6-3, so those segments were excluded. Correlated functional status among segregating V segments might be attributable to linkage disequilibrium, but an unknown experimental factor could not be ruled out. Three of the identified cytomegalovirus-associated TCR beta chains were confirmed in vitro to be specific for cytomegalovirus antigens. In a later genetic analysis, a missense DCLRE1C variant was associated with V-gene and J-gene trimming of TCR beta chains, and the association was replicated in an independent cohort. While some public TCRs were present in many individuals, most TCR sequences turned up only very rarely across donors. An earlier analysis of around 600 of the donors showed that most TCR beta V segments appeared in productive rearrangements either about 87% or about 30% of the time, which broadly matched IMGT annotations. Strong co-occurrence of HLA alleles, especially DR and DQ, made assigning TCR associations to individual alleles difficult. The earlier analysis of about 600 of the donors excluded some 15 rarely observed V segments, including chromosome 9 orphons, because counts were too low. According to a later genetic analysis, donors in an Asian-associated ancestry cluster had fewer N-insertions in productive TCRs than the approximately 710-donor mean. Sequencing depth was assumed to be roughly uniform across donors in the presence/absence analyses, though that assumption may not hold. A later analysis found that TCR association rates varied across HLA loci, with DRB1 alleles showing the most associated TCRs and HLA-C alleles the fewest. The only immune exposure information available for the cohort was CMV serostatus. A cluster of highly shared sequence variants was judged likely to represent a technical artifact of the sequencing pipeline. According to a later analysis, most CMV-associated TCR beta chains appeared to be HLA-restricted, and the HLA associations seemed to be driven largely by CMV exposure.

Libraries were constructed by the immunoSEQ multiplex PCR assay. For the multiplex PCR, a mixture combining 60 forward primers for TCR Vbeta segments and 13 reverse primers for TCR Jbeta segments was used. The CDR3 region of rearranged TCR beta genes was amplified from genomic DNA with a multiplex PCR assay. On the Illumina HiSeq System, the amplified TCR beta libraries were sequenced as 87-base-pair reads. The published analysis was carried out like this. A later analysis tallied roughly 76 million unique TCR beta chains across the 700 or so repertoires, and some 10 million of those chains were shared by two or more donors. To remove PCR and sequencing errors, raw reads were error-corrected and collapsed into unique sequences using a nearest-neighbor algorithm that merged closely related sequences. CDR3 sequences were aligned to IMGT reference sequences to assign V, D and J gene segments. For a sequence to be retained, a match of at least six nucleotides was required to both a V gene segment and a J gene segment. A rearrangement was called productive if the CDR3 had no stop codons and remained in frame with V and J, and every other rearrangement was called non-productive. Following IMGT convention, CDR3 was defined as the stretch from the second conserved V-encoded cysteine up to the conserved J-encoded phenylalanine. The earlier analysis of 587 of the donors excluded any sequence lacking an unambiguous match to a single V gene segment. In an earlier analysis of approximately 560 of the donors, a V segment was called functional when productive rearrangements were above 56.7%, and segregating when the standard deviation between donors exceeded 5%. A statistical classification framework was developed to diagnose cytomegalovirus status using the catalog of TCR beta chain sequences. In a later analysis, V and J genes were assigned by comparing TCR nucleotide sequences against IMGT/GENE-DB human TR gene sequences. A later analysis assigned CDR3 sequences and most-parsimonious VDJ recombination scenarios with the TCRdist pipeline. In a later analysis, every TCR beta chain was defined by the combination of its CDR3 amino acid sequence and its V-gene family, and reads without a unique V-gene family were dropped. As a way to deal with suspected cross-contamination and a sequencing artifact, a later analysis dropped approximately 590 nucleotide sequences that were highly shared and had low generation probability. A later analysis calculated a clonal expansion index for each public chain from normalized within-repertoire ranks of inferred template counts. Generation probabilities in a later analysis came from a VDJ recombination model fitted to out-of-frame rearrangements, and those results were checked against IGoR. In a later analysis, TCR-TCR, TCR-HLA and TCR-CMV co-occurrence was scored with hypergeometric tests, and a repertoire-size bias correction was applied to TCR pairs. In a later analysis, false discovery rates were estimated by permuting HLA or CMV assignments 20 times. In a later analysis, co-occurring TCRs were grouped using DBSCAN, and TCRdist sequence similarity was added for clustering within HLA-allele-positive subsets. Repertoires with fewer than 30,000 or more than 120,000 public chains, plus five repertoires with anomalous nucleotide sharing, were excluded from co-occurrence clustering. In TCRdb, the immuneACCESS table is reduced to in-frame sequences with V and J assigned. These tables do not hold every clone; where another copy was compared, an unresolved V gene accounts for under half, and the others remain unexplained. V, J and clone size are taken as reported in that table, and D and trimming were inferred from the DNA itself. The sample table contains around 94,000 clones; only one count was recorded for about three fifths of them. The top ten clonotypes cover about 3.9% of the sample.

Concerning this clone itself: Its antigen is unknown. The input lacks base qualities; no much larger clone sits a single base away.

The germline V end is reduced by 5 bases and the J end by 7 bases; junction bases left unmatched: 10. In the germline V gene, CDR1 corresponds to MNHNS and CDR2 to SASEGT. There are 15 amino acids in the CDR3, from cysteine to phenylalanine inclusive. This entry keeps only the CDR3 DNA: 45 bases, framed from base 1. The cohort consisted of approximately 670 healthy bone marrow donors. Cohort members were all nominally healthy when sampled, although unrecorded immune exposures were likely present. The donor was CMV seronegative and was included in the group of a few hundred seronegative cohort members. Every donor gave a peripheral blood sample, and the peripheral blood mononuclear cells from that sample were used for TCR beta sequencing. Genomic DNA extraction from the blood cell samples was performed with the Qiagen DNeasy Blood Extraction Kit.

The V and J segments used are TRBV6-1 and TRBJ1-5, and TRBD1 matches 8 of the central bases. This TCR derives from a man under 40 in good health and CMV-seronegative. Sequenced sample: PBMCs. The CDR3 has the sequence CASSPKGQEKQPQHF. At the DNA level, the sequence is TGTGCCAGCAGTCCTAAGGGACAGGAGAAACAGCCCCAGCATTTT.